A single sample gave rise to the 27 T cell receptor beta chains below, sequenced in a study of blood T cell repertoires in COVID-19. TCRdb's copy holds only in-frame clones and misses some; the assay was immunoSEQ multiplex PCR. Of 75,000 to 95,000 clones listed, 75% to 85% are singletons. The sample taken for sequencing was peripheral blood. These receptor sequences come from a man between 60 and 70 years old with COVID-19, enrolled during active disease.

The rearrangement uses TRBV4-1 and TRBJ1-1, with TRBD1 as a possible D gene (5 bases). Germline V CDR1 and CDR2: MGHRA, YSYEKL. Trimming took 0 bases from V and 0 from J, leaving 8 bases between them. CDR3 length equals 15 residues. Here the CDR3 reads CASSQEATVNTEAFF. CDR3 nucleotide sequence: TGCGCCAGCAGCCAAGAAGCGACAGTGAACACTGAAGCTTTCTTT.

The CDR3 DNA is TGTGCCAGCAGCAAGAACTGGTACGAGCAGTACTTC. Protein sequence: CASSKNWYEQYF. The chain uses TRBV27 and TRBJ2-7; D is unresolved. V lost 6 bases, J lost 4 bases, and 10 bases lay in between. Germline assignment: CDR1 MNHEY and CDR2 SMNVEV (reference sequence). This CDR3 comprises 12 residues.

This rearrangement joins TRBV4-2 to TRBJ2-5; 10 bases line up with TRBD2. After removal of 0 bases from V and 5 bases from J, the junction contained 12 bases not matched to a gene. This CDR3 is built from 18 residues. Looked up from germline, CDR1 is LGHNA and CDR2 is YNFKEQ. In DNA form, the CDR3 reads TGTGCCAGCAGCCAAGATCTGAGCGGGGGGGGCAGGGCTGAGACCCAGTACTTC. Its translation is CASSQDLSGGGRAETQYF.

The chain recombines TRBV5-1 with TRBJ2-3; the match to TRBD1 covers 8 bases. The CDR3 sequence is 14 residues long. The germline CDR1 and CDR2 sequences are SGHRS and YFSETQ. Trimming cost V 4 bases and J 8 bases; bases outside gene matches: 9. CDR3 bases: TGCGCCAGCAGCCCGGGACAGGACTTTGGTACGCAGTATTTT. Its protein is CASSPGQDFGTQYF.

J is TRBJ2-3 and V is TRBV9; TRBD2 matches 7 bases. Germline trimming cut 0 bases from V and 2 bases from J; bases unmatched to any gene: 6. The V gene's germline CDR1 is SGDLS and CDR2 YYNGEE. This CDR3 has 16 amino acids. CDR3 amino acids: CASSVGRGGNTDTQYF. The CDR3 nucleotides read TGTGCCAGCAGCGTAGGCCGGGGAGGGAACACAGATACGCAGTATTTT.

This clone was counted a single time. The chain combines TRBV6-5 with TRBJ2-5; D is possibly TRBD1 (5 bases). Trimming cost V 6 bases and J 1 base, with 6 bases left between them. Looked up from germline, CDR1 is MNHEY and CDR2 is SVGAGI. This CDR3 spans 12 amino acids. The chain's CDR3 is CASRTVQETQYF. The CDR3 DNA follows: TGTGCCAGCAGGACAGTCCAAGAGACCCAGTACTTC.

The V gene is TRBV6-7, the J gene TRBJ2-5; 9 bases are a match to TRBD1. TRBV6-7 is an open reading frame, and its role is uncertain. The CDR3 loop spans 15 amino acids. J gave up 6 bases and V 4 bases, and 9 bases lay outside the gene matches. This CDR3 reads CASSSGTGGGKTQYF. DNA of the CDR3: TGTGCCAGCAGTTCCGGAACAGGGGGCGGGAAGACCCAGTACTTC.

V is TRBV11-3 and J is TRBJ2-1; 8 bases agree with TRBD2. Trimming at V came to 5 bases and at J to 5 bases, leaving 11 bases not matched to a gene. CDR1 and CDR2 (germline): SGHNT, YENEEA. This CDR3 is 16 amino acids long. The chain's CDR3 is CASSGREASFHNEQFF. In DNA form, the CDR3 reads TGTGCCAGCAGCGGGCGGGAGGCCTCGTTCCACAATGAGCAGTTCTTC.

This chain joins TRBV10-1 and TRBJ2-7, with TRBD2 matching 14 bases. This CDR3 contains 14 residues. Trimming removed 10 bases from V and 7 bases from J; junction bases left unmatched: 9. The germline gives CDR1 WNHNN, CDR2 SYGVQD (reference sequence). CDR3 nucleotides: TGCGCCATCCTCTGGACTAGCGGGAGGTGTGAGCAGTACTTC. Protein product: CAILWTSGRCEQYF.

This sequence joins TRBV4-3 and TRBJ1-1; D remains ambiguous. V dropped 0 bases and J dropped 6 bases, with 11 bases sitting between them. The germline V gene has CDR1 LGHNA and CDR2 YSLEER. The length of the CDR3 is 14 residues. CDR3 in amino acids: CASSQDTVRAEAFF. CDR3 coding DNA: TGCGCCAGCAGCCAAGATACGGTGCGGGCTGAAGCTTTCTTT.

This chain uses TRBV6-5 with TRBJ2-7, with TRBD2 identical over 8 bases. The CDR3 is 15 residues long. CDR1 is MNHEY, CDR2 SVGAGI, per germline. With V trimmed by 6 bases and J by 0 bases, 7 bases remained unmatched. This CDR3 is CASSLLAGSSYEQYF. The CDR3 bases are TGTGCCAGCAGCTTGTTAGCGGGGAGCTCCTACGAGCAGTACTTC.

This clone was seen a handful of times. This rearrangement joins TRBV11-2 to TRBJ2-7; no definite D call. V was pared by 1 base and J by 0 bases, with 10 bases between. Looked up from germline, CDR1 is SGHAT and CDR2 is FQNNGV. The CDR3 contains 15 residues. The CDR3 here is CASSLVVRYSYEQYF. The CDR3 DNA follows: TGTGCCAGCAGCTTAGTGGTCAGGTACTCCTACGAGCAGTACTTC.

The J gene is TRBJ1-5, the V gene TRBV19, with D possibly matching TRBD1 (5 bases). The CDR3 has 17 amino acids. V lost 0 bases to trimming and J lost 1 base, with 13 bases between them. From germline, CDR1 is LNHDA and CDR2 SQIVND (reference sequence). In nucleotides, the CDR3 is TGTGCCAGTAGTATAGAAAGGGGCTTGAGGAGCAATCAGCCCCAGCATTTT. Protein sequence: CASSIERGLRSNQPQHF. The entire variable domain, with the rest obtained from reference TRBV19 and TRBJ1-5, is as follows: DGGITQSPKYLFRKEGQNVTLSCEQNLNHDAMYWYRQDPGQGLRLIYYSQIVNDFQKGDIAEGYSVSREKKESFPLTVTSAQKNPTAFYLCASSIERGLRSNQPQHFGDGTRLSIL.

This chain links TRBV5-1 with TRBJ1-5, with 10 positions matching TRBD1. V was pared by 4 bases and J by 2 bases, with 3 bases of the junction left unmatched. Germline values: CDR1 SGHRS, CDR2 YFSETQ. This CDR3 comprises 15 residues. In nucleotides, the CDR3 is TGCGCCAGCAGCGGCGGGACAGGGGGCAATCAGCCCCAGCATTTT. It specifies CASSGGTGGNQPQHF.

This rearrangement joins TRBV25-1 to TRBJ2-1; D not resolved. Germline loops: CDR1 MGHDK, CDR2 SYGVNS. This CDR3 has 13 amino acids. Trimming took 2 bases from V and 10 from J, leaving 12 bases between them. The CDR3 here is CASSELSFVEQFF. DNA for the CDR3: TGTGCCAGCAGTGAACTATCCTTCGTCGAGCAGTTCTTC.

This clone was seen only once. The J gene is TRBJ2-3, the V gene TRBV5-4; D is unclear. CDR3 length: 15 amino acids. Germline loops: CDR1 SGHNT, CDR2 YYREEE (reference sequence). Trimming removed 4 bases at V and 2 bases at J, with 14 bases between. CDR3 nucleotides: TGTGCCAGCAGCCGCTCAGGCCTGAACACAGATACGCAGTATTTT. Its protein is CASSRSGLNTDTQYF.

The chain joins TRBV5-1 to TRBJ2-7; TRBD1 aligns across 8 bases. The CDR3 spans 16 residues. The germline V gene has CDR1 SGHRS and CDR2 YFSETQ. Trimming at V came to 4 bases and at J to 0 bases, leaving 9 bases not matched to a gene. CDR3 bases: TGCGCCAGCAGCCCTGGACAGGGCCTTAGCTCCTACGAGCAGTACTTC. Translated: CASSPGQGLSSYEQYF.

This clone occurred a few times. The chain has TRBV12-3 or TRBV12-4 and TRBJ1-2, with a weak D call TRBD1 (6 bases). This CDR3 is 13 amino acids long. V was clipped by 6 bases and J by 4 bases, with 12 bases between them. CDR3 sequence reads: CASRLDSVYGYTF. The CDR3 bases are TGTGCCAGCAGATTGGACAGCGTCTATGGCTACACCTTC.

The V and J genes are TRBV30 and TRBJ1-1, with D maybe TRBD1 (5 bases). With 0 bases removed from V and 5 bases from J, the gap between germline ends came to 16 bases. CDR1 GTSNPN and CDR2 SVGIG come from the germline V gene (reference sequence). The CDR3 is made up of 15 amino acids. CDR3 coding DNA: TGTGCCTGGAGTGTATTTTCTGGACAAAGGACTGAAGCTTTCTTT. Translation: CAWSVFSGQRTEAFF.

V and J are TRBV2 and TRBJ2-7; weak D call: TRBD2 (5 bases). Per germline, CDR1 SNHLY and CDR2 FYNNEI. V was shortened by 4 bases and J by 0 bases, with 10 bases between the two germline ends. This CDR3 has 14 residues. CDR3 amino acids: CASSGEQSSYEQYF. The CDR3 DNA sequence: TGTGCCAGCAGTGGGGAGCAGAGCTCCTACGAGCAGTACTTC.

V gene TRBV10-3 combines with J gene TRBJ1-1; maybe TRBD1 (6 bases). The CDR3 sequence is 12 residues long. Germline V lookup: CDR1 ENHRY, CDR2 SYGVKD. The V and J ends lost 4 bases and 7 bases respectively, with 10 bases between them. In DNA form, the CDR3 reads TGTGCCATCAGTGCGTCGGACAGTGAAGCTTTCTTT. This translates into CAISASDSEAFF.

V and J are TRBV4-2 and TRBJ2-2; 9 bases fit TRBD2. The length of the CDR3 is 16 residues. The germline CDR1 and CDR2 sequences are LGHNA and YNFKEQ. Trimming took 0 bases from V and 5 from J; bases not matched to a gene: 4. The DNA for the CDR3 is TGTGCCAGCAGCCAAGATGCGCTAGCGGGAACCGGGGAGCTGTTTTTT. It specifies CASSQDALAGTGELFF.

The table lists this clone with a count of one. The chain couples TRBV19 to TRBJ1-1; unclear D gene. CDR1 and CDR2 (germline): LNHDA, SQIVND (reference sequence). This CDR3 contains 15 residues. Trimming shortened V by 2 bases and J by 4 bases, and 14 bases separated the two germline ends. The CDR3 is CASSISTVRGTEAFF. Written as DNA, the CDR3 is TGTGCCAGTAGTATATCGACCGTCCGGGGCACTGAAGCTTTCTTT.

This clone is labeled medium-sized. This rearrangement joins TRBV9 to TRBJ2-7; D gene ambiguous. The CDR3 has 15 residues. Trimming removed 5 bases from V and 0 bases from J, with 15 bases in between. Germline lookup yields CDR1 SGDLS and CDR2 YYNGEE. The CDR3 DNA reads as TGTGCCAGCAGGGTTATGGGCGCCTACTCCTACGAGCAGTACTTC. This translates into CASRVMGAYSYEQYF.

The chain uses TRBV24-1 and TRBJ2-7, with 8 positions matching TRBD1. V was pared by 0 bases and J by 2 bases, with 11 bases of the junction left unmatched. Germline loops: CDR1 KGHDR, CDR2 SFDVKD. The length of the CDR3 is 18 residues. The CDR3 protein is CATSDLVSVDRGPYEQYF. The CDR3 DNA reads TGTGCCACCAGTGATTTGGTATCCGTAGACAGGGGCCCCTACGAGCAGTACTTC.

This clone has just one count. This chain's CDR3 is CASSEVAGGYYEQYF. The CDR3 coding sequence is TGTGCCAGCAGCGAGGTTGCGGGAGGATATTACGAGCAGTACTTC. The chain recombines TRBV2 with TRBJ2-7, with 8 bases lining up with TRBD2. CDR3 length: 15 amino acids. Germline-derived CDR1 and CDR2 are SNHLY and FYNNEI. Trimming at V came to 6 bases and at J to 4 bases, leaving 11 bases not matched to a gene.

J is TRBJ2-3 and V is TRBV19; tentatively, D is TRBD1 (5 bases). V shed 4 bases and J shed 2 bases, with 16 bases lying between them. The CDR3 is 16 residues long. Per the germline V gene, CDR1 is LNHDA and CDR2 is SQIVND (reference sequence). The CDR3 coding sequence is TGTGCCAGTAGTAGGGGCGGCACACTCTCCACAGATACGCAGTATTTT. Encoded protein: CASSRGGTLSTDTQYF. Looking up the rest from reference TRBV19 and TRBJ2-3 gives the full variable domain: DGGITQSPKYLFRKEGQNVTLSCEQNLNHDAMYWYRQDPGQGLRLIYYSQIVNDFQKGDIAEGYSVSREKKESFPLTVTSAQKNPTAFYLCASSRGGTLSTDTQYFGPGTRLTVL.